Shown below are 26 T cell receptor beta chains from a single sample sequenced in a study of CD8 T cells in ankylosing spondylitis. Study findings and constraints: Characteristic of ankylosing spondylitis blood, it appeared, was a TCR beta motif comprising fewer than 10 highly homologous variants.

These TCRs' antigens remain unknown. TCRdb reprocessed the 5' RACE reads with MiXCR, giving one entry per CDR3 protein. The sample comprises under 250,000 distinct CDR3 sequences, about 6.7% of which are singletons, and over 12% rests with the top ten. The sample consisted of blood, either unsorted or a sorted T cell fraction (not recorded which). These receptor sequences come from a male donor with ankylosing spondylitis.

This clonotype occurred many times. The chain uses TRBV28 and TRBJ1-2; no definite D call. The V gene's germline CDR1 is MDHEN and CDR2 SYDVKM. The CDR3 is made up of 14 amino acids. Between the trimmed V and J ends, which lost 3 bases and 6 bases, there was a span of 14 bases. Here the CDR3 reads CASSFGGSGNGYTF. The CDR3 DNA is TGTGCCAGCAGTTTCGGTGGTTCGGGGAATGGCTACACCTTC.

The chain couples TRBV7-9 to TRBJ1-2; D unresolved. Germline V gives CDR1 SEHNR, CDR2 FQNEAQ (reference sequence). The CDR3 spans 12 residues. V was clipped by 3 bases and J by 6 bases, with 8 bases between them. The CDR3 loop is CASSLRLDGYTF. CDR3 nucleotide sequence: TGTGCCAGCAGCTTGAGACTTGATGGCTACACCTTC.

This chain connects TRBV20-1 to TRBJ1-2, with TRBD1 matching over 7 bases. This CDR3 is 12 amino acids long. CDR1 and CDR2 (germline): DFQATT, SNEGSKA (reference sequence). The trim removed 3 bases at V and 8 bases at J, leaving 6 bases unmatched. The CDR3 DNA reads TGCAGTGCTAGTCGACAGGGCGAGGGCTACACCTTC. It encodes CSASRQGEGYTF.

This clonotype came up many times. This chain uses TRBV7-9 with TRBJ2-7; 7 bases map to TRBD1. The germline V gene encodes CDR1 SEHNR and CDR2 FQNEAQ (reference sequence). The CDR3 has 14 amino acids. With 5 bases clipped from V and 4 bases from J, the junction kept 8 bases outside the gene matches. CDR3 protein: CASSPHQTGYEQYF. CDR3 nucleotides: TGTGCCAGCAGCCCCCATCAGACAGGGTACGAGCAGTACTTC. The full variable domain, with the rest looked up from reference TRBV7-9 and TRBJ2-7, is DTGVSQNPRHKITKRGQNVTFRCDPISEHNRLYWYRQTLGQGPEFLTYFQNEAQLEKSRLLSDRFSAERPKGSFSTLEIQRTEQGDSAMYLCASSPHQTGYEQYFGPGTRLTVT.

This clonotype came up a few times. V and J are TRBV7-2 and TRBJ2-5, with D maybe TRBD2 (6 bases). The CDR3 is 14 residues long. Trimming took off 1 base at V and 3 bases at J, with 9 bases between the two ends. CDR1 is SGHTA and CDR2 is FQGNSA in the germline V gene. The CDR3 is CASSLEEGKETQYF. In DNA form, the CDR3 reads TGTGCCAGCAGCTTAGAGGAGGGGAAAGAGACCCAGTACTTC.

The CDR3 region has the DNA TGTGCCTGGAGGACGAGGATTCAACGAGAGCAGTACTTC. This translates into CAWRTRIQREQYF. The chain combines TRBV30 with TRBJ2-7; D gene ambiguous. Germline lookup yields CDR1 GTSNPN and CDR2 SVGIG (reference sequence). The CDR3 is 13 residues long. Trimming took off 3 bases at V and 7 bases at J, with 16 bases between the two ends.

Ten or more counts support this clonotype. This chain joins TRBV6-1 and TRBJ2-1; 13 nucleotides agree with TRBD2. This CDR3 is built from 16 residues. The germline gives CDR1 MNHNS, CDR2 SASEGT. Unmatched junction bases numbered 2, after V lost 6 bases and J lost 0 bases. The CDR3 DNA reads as TGTGCCAGCAGCCGGACTAGCGGGGGCTCCTACAATGAGCAGTTCTTC. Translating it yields CASSRTSGGSYNEQFF.

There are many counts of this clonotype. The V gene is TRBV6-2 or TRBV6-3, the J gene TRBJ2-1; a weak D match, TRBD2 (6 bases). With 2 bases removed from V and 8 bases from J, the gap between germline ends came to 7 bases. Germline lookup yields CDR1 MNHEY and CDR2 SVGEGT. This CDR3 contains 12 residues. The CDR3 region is CASSYGEDEQFF. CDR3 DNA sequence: TGTGCCAGCAGTTACGGGGAGGATGAGCAGTTCTTC.

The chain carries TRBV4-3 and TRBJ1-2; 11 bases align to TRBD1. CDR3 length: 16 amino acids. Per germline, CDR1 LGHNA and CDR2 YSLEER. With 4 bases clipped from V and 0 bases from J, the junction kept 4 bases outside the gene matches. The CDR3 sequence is CASSPGTGGANYGYTF. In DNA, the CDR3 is TGCGCCAGCAGCCCTGGGACAGGGGGGGCTAACTATGGCTACACCTTC.

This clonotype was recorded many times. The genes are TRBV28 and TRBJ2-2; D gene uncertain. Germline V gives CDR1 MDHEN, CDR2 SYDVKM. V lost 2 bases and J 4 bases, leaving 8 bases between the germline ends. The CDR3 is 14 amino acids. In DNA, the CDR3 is TGTGCCAGCAGTTTAACCATAAGCACCGGGGAGCTGTTTTTT. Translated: CASSLTISTGELFF.

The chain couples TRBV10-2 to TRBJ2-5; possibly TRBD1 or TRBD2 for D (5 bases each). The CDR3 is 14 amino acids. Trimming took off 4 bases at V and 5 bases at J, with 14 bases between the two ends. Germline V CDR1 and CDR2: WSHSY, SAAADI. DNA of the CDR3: TGCGCCAGCAGTGGGGACGCCGACGGGGAGACCCAGTACTTC. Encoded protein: CASSGDADGETQYF.

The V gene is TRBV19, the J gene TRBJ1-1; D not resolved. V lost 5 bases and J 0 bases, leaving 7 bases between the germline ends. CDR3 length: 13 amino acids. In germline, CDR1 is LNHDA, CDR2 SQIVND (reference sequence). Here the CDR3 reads CASSWKLNTEAFF. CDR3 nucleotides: TGTGCCAGTAGTTGGAAGCTGAACACTGAAGCTTTCTTT.

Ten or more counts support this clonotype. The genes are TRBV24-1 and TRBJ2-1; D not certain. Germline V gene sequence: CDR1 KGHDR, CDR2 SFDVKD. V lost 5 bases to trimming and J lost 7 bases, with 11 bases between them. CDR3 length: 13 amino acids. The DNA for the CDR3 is TGTGCCACCAGTGTGGATCTCGGGAATGAGCAGTTCTTC. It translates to CATSVDLGNEQFF.

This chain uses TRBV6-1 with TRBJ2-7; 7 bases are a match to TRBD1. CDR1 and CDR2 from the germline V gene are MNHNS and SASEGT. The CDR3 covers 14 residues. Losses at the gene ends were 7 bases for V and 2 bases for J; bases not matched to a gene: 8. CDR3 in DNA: TGTGCCAGCAACCCAACAGGGGTCCCCTACGAGCAGTACTTC. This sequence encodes CASNPTGVPYEQYF.

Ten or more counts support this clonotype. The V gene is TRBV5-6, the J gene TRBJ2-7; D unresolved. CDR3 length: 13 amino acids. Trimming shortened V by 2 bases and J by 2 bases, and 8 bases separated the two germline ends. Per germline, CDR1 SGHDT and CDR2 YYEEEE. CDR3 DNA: TGTGCCAGCAGCTTATCCGGACCCTACGAGCAGTACTTC. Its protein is CASSLSGPYEQYF.

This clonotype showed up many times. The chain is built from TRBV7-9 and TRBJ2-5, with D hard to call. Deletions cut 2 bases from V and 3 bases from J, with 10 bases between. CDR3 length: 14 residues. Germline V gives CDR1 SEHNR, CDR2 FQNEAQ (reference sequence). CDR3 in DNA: TGTGCCAGCAGCTTATCTTCGGCAAAAGAGACCCAGTACTTC. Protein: CASSLSSAKETQYF.

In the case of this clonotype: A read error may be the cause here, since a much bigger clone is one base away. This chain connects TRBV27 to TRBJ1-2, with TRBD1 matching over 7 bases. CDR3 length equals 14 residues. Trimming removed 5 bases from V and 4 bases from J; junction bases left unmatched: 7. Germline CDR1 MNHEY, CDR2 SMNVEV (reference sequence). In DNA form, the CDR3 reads TGTGCCAGCAGTCCAACAGGGGCCTTCTATGGCTACACCTTC. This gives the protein CASSPTGAFYGYTF.

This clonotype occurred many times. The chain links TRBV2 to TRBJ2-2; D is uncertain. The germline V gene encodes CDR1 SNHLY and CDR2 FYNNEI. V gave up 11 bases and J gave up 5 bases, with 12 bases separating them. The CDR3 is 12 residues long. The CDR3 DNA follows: TGTGCCTTCCCCAGGTATACCGGGGAGCTGTTTTTT. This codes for CAFPRYTGELFF.

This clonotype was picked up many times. As DNA, the CDR3 is TGCAGCGTTGAACGGACGGAACCACAGTCAGATACGCAGTATTTT. This translates into CSVERTEPQSDTQYF. J is TRBJ2-3 and V is TRBV29-1; D gene uncertain. Germline lookup yields CDR1 SQVTM and CDR2 ANQGSEA. Trimming stripped 2 bases from V and 4 bases from J, with 16 bases between. The CDR3 loop spans 15 amino acids.

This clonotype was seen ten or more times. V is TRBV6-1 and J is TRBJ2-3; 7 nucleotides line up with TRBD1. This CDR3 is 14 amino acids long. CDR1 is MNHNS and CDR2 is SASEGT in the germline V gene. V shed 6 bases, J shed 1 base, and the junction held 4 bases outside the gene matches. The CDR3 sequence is CASSHRGRTDTQYF. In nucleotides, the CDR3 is TGTGCCAGCAGCCACAGGGGCCGCACAGATACGCAGTATTTT.

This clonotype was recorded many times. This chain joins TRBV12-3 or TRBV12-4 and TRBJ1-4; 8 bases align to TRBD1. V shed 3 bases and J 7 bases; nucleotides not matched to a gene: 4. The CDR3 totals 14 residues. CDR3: CASSFTGGIEKLFF. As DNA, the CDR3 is TGTGCCAGCAGTTTTACAGGGGGAATTGAAAAACTGTTTTTT.

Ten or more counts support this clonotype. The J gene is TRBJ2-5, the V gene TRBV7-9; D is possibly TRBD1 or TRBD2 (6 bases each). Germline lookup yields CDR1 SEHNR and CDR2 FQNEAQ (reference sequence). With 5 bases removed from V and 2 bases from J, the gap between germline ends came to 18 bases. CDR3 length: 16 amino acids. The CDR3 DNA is TGTGCCAGCAGCCCTTTTGGTCGGGGGCGACAAGAGACCCAGTACTTC. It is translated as CASSPFGRGRQETQYF. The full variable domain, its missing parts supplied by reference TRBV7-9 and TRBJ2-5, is DTGVSQNPRHKITKRGQNVTFRCDPISEHNRLYWYRQTLGQGPEFLTYFQNEAQLEKSRLLSDRFSAERPKGSFSTLEIQRTEQGDSAMYLCASSPFGRGRQETQYFGPGTRLLVL.

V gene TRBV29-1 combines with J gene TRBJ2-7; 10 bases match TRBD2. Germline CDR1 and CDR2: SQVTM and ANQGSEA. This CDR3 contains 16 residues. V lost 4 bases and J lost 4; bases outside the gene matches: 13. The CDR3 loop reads CSVGGAASGSWYEQYF. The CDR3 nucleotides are TGCAGCGTTGGGGGGGCGGCTAGCGGGAGTTGGTACGAGCAGTACTTC.

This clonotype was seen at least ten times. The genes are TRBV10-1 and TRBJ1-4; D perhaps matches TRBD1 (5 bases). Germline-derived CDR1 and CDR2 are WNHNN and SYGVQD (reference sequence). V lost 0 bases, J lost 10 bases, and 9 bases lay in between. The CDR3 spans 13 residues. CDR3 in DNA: TGCGCCAGCAGTGAGTCCGGACACGGAAAACTGTTTTTT. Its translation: CASSESGHGKLFF.

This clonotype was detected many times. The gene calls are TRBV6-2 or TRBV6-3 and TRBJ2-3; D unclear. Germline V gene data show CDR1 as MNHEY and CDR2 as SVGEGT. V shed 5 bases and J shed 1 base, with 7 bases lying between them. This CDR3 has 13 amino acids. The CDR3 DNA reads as TGTGCCAGCAGTGCCTCGGGCACAGATACGCAGTATTTT. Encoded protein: CASSASGTDTQYF.

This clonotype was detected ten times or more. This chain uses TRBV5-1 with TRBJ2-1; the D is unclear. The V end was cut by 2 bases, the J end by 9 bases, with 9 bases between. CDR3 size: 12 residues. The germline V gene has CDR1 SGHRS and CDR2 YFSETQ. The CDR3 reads CASSFNRIEQFF. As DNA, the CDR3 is TGCGCCAGCAGCTTCAACAGAATTGAGCAGTTCTTC.